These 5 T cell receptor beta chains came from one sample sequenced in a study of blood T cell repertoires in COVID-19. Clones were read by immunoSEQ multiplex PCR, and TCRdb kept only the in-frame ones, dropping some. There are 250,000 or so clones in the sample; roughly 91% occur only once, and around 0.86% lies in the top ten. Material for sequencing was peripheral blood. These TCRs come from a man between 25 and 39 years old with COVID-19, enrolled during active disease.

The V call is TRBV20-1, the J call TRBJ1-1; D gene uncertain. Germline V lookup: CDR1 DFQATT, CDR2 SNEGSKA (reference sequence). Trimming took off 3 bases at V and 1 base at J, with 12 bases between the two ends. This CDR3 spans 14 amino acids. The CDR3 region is CSASKGGENTEAFF. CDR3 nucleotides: TGCAGTGCTAGTAAAGGCGGGGAGAACACTGAAGCTTTCTTT.

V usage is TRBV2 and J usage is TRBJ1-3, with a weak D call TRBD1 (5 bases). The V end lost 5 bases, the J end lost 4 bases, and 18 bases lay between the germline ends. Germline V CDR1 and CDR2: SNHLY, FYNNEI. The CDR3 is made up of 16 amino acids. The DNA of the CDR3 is TGTGCCAGCAGTAACGTCATTCAGGGTCCCGGAAACACCATATATTTT. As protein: CASSNVIQGPGNTIYF.

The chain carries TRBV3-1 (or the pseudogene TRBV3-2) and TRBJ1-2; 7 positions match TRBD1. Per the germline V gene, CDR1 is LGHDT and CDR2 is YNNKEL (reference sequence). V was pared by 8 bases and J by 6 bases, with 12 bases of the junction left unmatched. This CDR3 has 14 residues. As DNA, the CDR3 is TGTGCCAGCTCCGCCCGACAGGGAGTCGATGGCTACACCTTC. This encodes CASSARQGVDGYTF.

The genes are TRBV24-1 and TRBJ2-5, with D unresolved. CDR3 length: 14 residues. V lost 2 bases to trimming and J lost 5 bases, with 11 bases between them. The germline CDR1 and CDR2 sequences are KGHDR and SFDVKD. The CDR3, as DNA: TGTGCCACCAGTGATTCTCGGGTTGTGGAGACCCAGTACTTC. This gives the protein CATSDSRVVETQYF.

CDR3 amino acids: CASSLVAGITGELFF. The CDR3 region has the DNA TGTGCCAGCAGCTTAGTAGCGGGGATCACCGGGGAGCTGTTTTTT. The rearrangement uses TRBV7-6 and TRBJ2-2; TRBD2 matches 8 bases. Trimming took 1 base from V and 4 from J; bases not matched to a gene: 2. Germline CDR1 and CDR2: SGHVS and FNYEAQ. This CDR3 spans 15 amino acids.